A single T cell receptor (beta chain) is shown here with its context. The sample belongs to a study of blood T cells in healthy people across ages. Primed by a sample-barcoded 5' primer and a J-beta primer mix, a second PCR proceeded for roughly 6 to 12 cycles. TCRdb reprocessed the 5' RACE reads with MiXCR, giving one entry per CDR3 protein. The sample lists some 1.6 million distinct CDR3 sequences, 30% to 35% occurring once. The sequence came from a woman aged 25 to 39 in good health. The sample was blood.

The CDR3 spells CASSARTGFYNEQFF. CDR3 coding DNA: TGTGCCAGCAGCGCACGGACAGGGTTCTACAATGAGCAGTTCTTC. The V and J genes are TRBV9 and TRBJ2-1; 8 positions agree with TRBD1. The V gene end was trimmed by 3 bases and the J gene end by 3 bases; junction bases not matched to a gene: 5. Per germline, CDR1 SGDLS and CDR2 YYNGEE. The CDR3 sequence is 15 residues long.